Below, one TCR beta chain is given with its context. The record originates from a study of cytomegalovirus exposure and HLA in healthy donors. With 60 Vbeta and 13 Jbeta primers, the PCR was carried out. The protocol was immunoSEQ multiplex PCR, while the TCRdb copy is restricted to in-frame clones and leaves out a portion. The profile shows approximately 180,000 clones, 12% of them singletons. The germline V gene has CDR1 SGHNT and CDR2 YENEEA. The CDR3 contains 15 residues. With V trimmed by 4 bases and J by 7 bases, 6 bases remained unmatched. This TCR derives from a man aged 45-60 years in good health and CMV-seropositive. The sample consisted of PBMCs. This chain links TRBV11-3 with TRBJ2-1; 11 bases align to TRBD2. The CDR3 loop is CASSSRIAGGNEQFF. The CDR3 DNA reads TGTGCCAGCAGCTCACGGATAGCGGGGGGGAATGAGCAGTTCTTC. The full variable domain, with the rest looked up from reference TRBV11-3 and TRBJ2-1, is EAGVVQSPRYKIIEKKQPVAFWCNPISGHNTLYWYLQNLGQGPELLIRYENEEAVDDSQLPKDRFSAERLKGVDSTLKIQPAELGDSAVYLCASSSRIAGGNEQFFGPGTRLTVL.